The sequence of this TCR beta chain was determined in a study of OX40 agonist ivuxolimab in advanced cancers. Overall study: In this trial design, patients received ivuxolimab intravenously at 0.01 to 10 mg/kg every 2 weeks. Study-wide findings and caveats: Both CD4+ and CD8+ T cell populations in blood had undergone clonal expansion by week 6 at 0.1 to 3.0 mg/kg.

This clone came up a few times. The antigen is unknown. Patients with a history of autoimmune disease or on systemic immunosuppression were excluded. On cycle 4 day 1 and cycle 7 day 1, as well as at baseline, blood was sampled. CDR1 is MNHEY, CDR2 SVGAGI, per germline. The CDR3 loop spans 13 amino acids. Trimming took 2 bases from V and 10 from J, leaving 9 bases between them. Assay: immunoSEQ multiplex PCR; the TCRdb copy retains only in-frame clones and omits some. The profile shows more than 100,000 clones, around 91% of them singletons. The TCR sequence derives from an adult with an advanced solid tumor such as melanoma, head and neck, liver or kidney cancer. Here the sequenced sample was CD4+ or CD8+ T cells sorted from blood, taken in a trial of the OX40 agonist ivuxolimab. V is TRBV6-5 and J is TRBJ1-6; D perhaps matches TRBD1 (5 bases). Written as DNA, the CDR3 is TGTGCCAGCAGTTACCAGGGTCAGTCACCCCTCCACTTT. This sequence encodes CASSYQGQSPLHF.